The 13 T cell receptor beta chains reported below all come from one sample, sequenced in a study of yellow fever vaccine responses in identical twins. Via MiXCR, TCRdb re-called the RT-PCR reads, giving one row per CDR3 protein. The table lists approximately 1,000 distinct CDR3 sequences, 84% of them singletons. Material: T cells from blood (PBMCs), unsorted or a sorted subset (not recorded which), obtained before or after yellow fever vaccination (not recorded which). These TCRs come from a woman between 18 and 29 years old who received the yellow fever vaccine.

This chain uses TRBV10-3 with TRBJ1-6; 8 bases agree with TRBD1. The CDR3 consists of 13 residues. V was clipped by 6 bases and J by 7 bases; unmatched bases: 2. Germline-derived CDR1 and CDR2 are ENHRY and SYGVKD. CDR3 DNA: TGTGCCATCAGCAGGGGGCTGAATTCACCCCTCCACTTT. Its translation is CAISRGLNSPLHF.

The chain couples TRBV10-3 to TRBJ1-4; 7 positions agree with TRBD1. Germline V gives CDR1 ENHRY, CDR2 SYGVKD. The CDR3 spans 17 residues. Trimming removed 0 bases from V and 4 bases from J; junction bases left unmatched: 8. As DNA, the CDR3 is TGTGCCATCAGTGAGTCGGGCCTCCGGGACAGTAATGAAAAACTGTTTTTT. Translating it yields CAISESGLRDSNEKLFF.

The chain carries TRBV4-1 and TRBJ2-1; 11 nucleotides match TRBD2. The V and J ends lost 5 bases and 3 bases, in that order; junction bases with no gene match: 9. Germline CDR1 and CDR2: MGHRA and YSYEKL. This CDR3 comprises 17 residues. The CDR3 nucleotides are TGCGCCAGCAGCACAAGGCTAGCGGGAGGTCTCTACAATGAGCAGTTCTTC. As protein: CASSTRLAGGLYNEQFF.

This clonotype showed up just once. The V call is TRBV10-3, the J call TRBJ1-2; possible D gene TRBD1, 5 bases. Germline V lookup: CDR1 ENHRY, CDR2 SYGVKD. This CDR3 region has 14 residues. Trimming pared 3 bases from V and 4 bases from J, leaving 12 bases between. The CDR3 coding sequence is TGTGCCATCAGTGACAGGGAAGCTCGCTATGGCTACACCTTC. This translates into CAISDREARYGYTF.

The genes are TRBV7-6 and TRBJ2-5, with D possibly being TRBD1 or TRBD2 (5 bases each). CDR1 and CDR2 from the germline V gene are SGHVS and FNYEAQ. Trimming took off 5 bases at V and 5 bases at J, with 15 bases between the two ends. This CDR3 contains 14 residues. CDR3 coding DNA: TGTGCCAGCAGCGCGACGCCCGGGACGGAGACCCAGTACTTC. It encodes CASSATPGTETQYF.

This sequence joins TRBV10-3 and TRBJ2-1; 8 nucleotides agree with TRBD2. Germline V lookup: CDR1 ENHRY, CDR2 SYGVKD. Losses at the gene ends were 8 bases for V and 3 bases for J; bases not matched to a gene: 6. The CDR3 covers 14 residues. The CDR3 loop reads CAIGLAGNYNEQFF. In DNA form, the CDR3 reads TGTGCCATCGGTTTAGCGGGAAACTACAATGAGCAGTTCTTC.

The chain combines TRBV6-1 with TRBJ1-4; D is ambiguous. Trimming removed 5 bases at V and 4 bases at J, with 11 bases between. CDR1 is MNHNS, CDR2 SASEGT, per germline. This CDR3 is built from 14 residues. CDR3 sequence reads: CASSRGPNNEKLFF. The CDR3 DNA follows: TGTGCCAGCAGTCGTGGACCGAATAATGAAAAACTGTTTTTT.

J is TRBJ2-3 and V is TRBV13, with TRBD2 identical over 7 bases. The germline gives CDR1 PRHDT, CDR2 FYEKMQ (reference sequence). J gave up 1 base and V 5 bases, and 3 bases lay outside the gene matches. The CDR3 is made up of 14 amino acids. CDR3: CASSPGLGTDTQYF. DNA of the CDR3: TGTGCCAGCAGCCCAGGACTAGGCACAGATACGCAGTATTTT.

The chain is built from TRBV6-5 and TRBJ1-2; D possibly corresponds to TRBD1 (6 bases). The germline gives CDR1 MNHEY, CDR2 SVGAGI. The CDR3 has 16 amino acids. The ends were cut back, 2 bases at V and 0 bases at J, with 13 bases in the middle. The CDR3 reads CASSYGDNPANYGYTF. The DNA of the CDR3 is TGTGCCAGCAGTTACGGGGACAATCCAGCTAACTATGGCTACACCTTC.

A word on this clonotype: Relative to the germline gene, one junction end is altered; a read error may explain this. The rearrangement uses TRBV11-1 and TRBJ2-5; 13 bases agree with TRBD2. From germline, CDR1 is SGHAT and CDR2 FQDESV (reference sequence). This CDR3 has 17 amino acids. For the CDR3, the DNA is TGTGCCAGCAGCCTAGCACTAGCGGGAGGGGGCCAAGAGACCCAGTACTTC. Translation gives CASSLALAGGGQETQYF.

The chain combines TRBV6-1 with TRBJ2-1; 8 bases align to TRBD2. The CDR3 is 14 residues long. Germline-derived CDR1 and CDR2 are MNHNS and SASEGT. With V trimmed by 7 bases and J by 2 bases, 4 bases remained unmatched. The CDR3, as DNA: TGTGCCAGCATGGCGGGGGGCGCCTACAATGAGCAGTTCTTC. It translates to CASMAGGAYNEQFF.

The CDR3 spells CASSPNRDSGANVLTF. The DNA for the CDR3 is TGCGCCAGCAGCCCCAACAGGGACTCTGGGGCCAACGTCCTGACTTTC. The chain uses TRBV4-1 and TRBJ2-6, with TRBD1 as a possible D gene (6 bases). The ends were cut back, 4 bases at V and 0 bases at J, with 10 bases in the middle. CDR1 is MGHRA and CDR2 is YSYEKL in the germline V gene. The CDR3 totals 16 residues.

This clonotype was counted once. The chain combines TRBV14 with TRBJ2-4, with 7 bases lining up with TRBD1. The germline gives CDR1 SGHDN, CDR2 FVKESK. J gave up 4 bases and V 4 bases, and 4 bases lay outside the gene matches. The length of the CDR3 is 14 residues. CDR3 sequence (DNA): TGTGCCAGCAGCCGCGACAGGGATAAAAACATTCAGTACTTC. Translated, it gives CASSRDRDKNIQYF.